This T cell receptor (beta chain) was identified during a study of T cells in Graves' hyperthyroidism and ophthalmopathy. RNA transcripts yielded amplified TCR beta CDR3 regions. Researchers ran a first-round RT-PCR on the TCR CDR3 using the HTBI primer set. From the multiplex PCR reads, TCRdb called clonotypes with MiXCR, one entry per CDR3 protein. The table records a few hundred thousand distinct CDR3 sequences, around 16% of them present only once. Germline CDR1 reads SGHRS; CDR2 reads YFSETQ. The V and J ends lost 4 bases and 9 bases respectively, with 20 bases between them. The CDR3 is 15 residues long. This clonotype was seen at least ten times.

The J gene is TRBJ2-1, the V gene TRBV5-1, with D perhaps assigned TRBD1 or TRBD2 (5 bases each). The TCR was taken from a woman between 18 and 29 years old with Graves' hyperthyroidism that later progressed to Graves' ophthalmopathy. Sequenced sample: blood. CDR3 amino acids: CASSDGTPPVTEQFF. The CDR3 DNA is TGCGCCAGCAGCGACGGGACCCCGCCGGTCACTGAGCAGTTCTTC. Full variable domain (outside the CDR3, taken from reference TRBV5-1 and TRBJ2-1): KAGVTQTPRYLIKTRGQQVTLSCSPISGHRSVSWYQQTPGQGLQFLFEYFSETQRNKGNFPGRFSGRQFSNSRSEMNVSTLELGDSALYLCASSDGTPPVTEQFFGPGTRLTVL.